The 11 T cell receptor beta chains below were found in one sample sequenced in a study of blood T cell repertoires in COVID-19. The repertoire was sequenced with immunoSEQ multiplex PCR; TCRdb's copy has only in-frame clones and lacks some. This sample carries around 51,000 clones, 70% to 90% of them seen once, and the ten largest clones take over 2.5%. Sequenced: peripheral blood. These TCRs come from a woman older than 75 with acute or convalescent COVID-19.

The chain has TRBV3-1 (or the pseudogene TRBV3-2) and TRBJ2-4; the D gene is possibly TRBD1 (7 bases). The germline CDR1 and CDR2 sequences are LGHDT and YNNKEL (reference sequence). This CDR3 has 11 residues. V lost 9 bases and J 8 bases, leaving 11 bases between the germline ends. The CDR3 reads CASSRGDIQYF. The CDR3 DNA is TGTGCCAGTTCCAGGGGGGACATTCAGTACTTC.

The chain links TRBV3-1 (or the pseudogene TRBV3-2) to TRBJ1-4; 8 bases are shared with TRBD1. Germline V gene data show CDR1 as LGHDT and CDR2 as YNNKEL (reference sequence). J was trimmed by 6 bases and V by 3 bases; bases with no gene match: 9. The CDR3 consists of 16 residues. The CDR3 spells CASSHGRQGRDEKLFF. DNA of the CDR3: TGTGCCAGCAGCCACGGGAGACAGGGGAGGGATGAAAAACTGTTTTTT.

This chain uses TRBV3-1 (or the pseudogene TRBV3-2) with TRBJ1-5, with D possibly matching TRBD1 (5 bases). This CDR3 contains 14 residues. CDR1 is LGHDT and CDR2 is YNNKEL in the germline V gene (reference sequence). V lost 3 bases and J lost 4, with 10 bases in between. Here the CDR3 DNA reads TGTGCCAGCAGCCAGACGGGGGAGAATCAGCCCCAGCATTTT. It encodes CASSQTGENQPQHF.

This clone was observed once. Written as DNA, the CDR3 is TGTGCCAGCAGCCTCCTAGGACAAGGGGTTAATGAAAAACTGTTTTTT. It encodes CASSLLGQGVNEKLFF. This rearrangement joins TRBV3-1 (or the pseudogene TRBV3-2) to TRBJ1-4; the D gene is possibly TRBD1 (5 bases). V was pared by 4 bases and J by 4 bases, with 16 bases between. Germline V gene sequence: CDR1 LGHDT, CDR2 YNNKEL (reference sequence). CDR3 size: 16 residues.

This clone was counted only a few times. The CDR3 reads CASTGQGPEAFF. DNA of the CDR3: TGTGCCAGCACCGGACAGGGGCCCGAGGCTTTCTTT. The chain joins TRBV2 to TRBJ1-1; 9 bases line up with TRBD1. The CDR3 is 12 amino acids. With 7 bases clipped from V and 11 bases from J, the junction kept 8 bases outside the gene matches. Germline V gene data show CDR1 as SNHLY and CDR2 as FYNNEI.

The table lists this clone with a count of one. V usage is TRBV19 and J usage is TRBJ1-5; maybe TRBD1 (5 bases). The CDR3 is made up of 15 amino acids. From germline, CDR1 is LNHDA and CDR2 SQIVND (reference sequence). V lost 6 bases and J lost 0, with 12 bases in between. CDR3 in amino acids: CASRRGGNSNQPQHF. CDR3 DNA: TGTGCCAGTAGACGGGGGGGAAATAGCAATCAGCCCCAGCATTTT.

The chain joins TRBV5-1 to TRBJ1-6; D not resolved. Germline lookup yields CDR1 SGHRS and CDR2 YFSETQ. With 3 bases removed from V and 9 bases from J, the gap between germline ends came to 16 bases. The CDR3 contains 15 residues. CDR3 amino acids: CASSSEGGRGSPLHF. CDR3 bases: TGCGCCAGCAGCTCGGAGGGAGGGAGAGGTTCACCCCTCCACTTT.

On this clone: In the same sample, other DNA sequences code for this CDR3. The chain combines TRBV29-1 with TRBJ2-5; no clear D gene. The CDR3 length is 10 residues. V was cut by 4 bases and J by 3 bases, with 3 bases left in between. Germline V gives CDR1 SQVTM, CDR2 ANQGSEA. DNA of the CDR3: TGCAGCGTTGGAGAAGAGACCCAGTACTTC. Translated, it gives CSVGEETQYF.

The chain has TRBV21-1 and TRBJ2-7; the table gives TRBD2 as D, unverified against the DNA. TRBV21-1 is a documented pseudogene. The CDR3 totals 14 residues. CDR3 loop: CASDGLGPPYEQYF. Here the CDR3 DNA reads TGTGCCAGCGATGGACTCGGTCCCCCCTACGAGCAGTACTTC.

The rearrangement joins TRBV11-3 to TRBJ2-1; tentative D call: TRBD2 (7 bases). Trimming took off 1 base at V and 5 bases at J, with 9 bases between the two ends. CDR3 length: 14 amino acids. Per the germline V gene, CDR1 is SGHNT and CDR2 is YENEEA. CDR3 DNA sequence: TGTGCCAGCAGCTTAGGGGGGGGCAACAATGAGCAGTTCTTC. Encoded protein: CASSLGGGNNEQFF.

The rearrangement joins TRBV7-9 to TRBJ2-3; a weak D match, TRBD2 (5 bases). V was shortened by 4 bases and J by 4 bases, with 18 bases between the two germline ends. Germline values: CDR1 SEHNR, CDR2 FQNEAQ (reference sequence). This CDR3 has 16 amino acids. The CDR3 sequence: CASSSRTFFSADTQYF. The CDR3, as DNA: TGTGCCAGCAGCTCCCGGACGTTTTTTAGCGCAGATACGCAGTATTTT.